The 4 T cell receptor beta chains below come from one sample, sequenced in a study of blood T cell repertoires in COVID-19. Only in-frame clones appear in the TCRdb table, and some are missing; sequencing was by immunoSEQ multiplex PCR. This table holds around 380,000 clones, roughly 86% found once. The sequencing input was PBMCs or T cells enriched from blood (not recorded which). The receptor set was obtained from a man aged 30-40 years who had recovered from COVID-19.

Here the CDR3 reads CASSTRQGGTEAFF. The CDR3 DNA is TGTGCCAGCAGCACCAGACAGGGGGGAACTGAAGCTTTCTTT. The rearrangement joins TRBV5-4 to TRBJ1-1, with TRBD1 matching 9 bases. This CDR3 contains 14 residues. Germline V gives CDR1 SGHNT, CDR2 YYREEE (reference sequence). Trimming at V came to 4 bases and at J to 5 bases, leaving 6 bases not matched to a gene.

The genes are TRBV11-2 and TRBJ1-1, with D possibly matching TRBD1 (5 bases). CDR3 length: 13 amino acids. Germline V gene sequence: CDR1 SGHAT, CDR2 FQNNGV. Trimming removed 5 bases from V and 3 bases from J, with 10 bases in between. CDR3 amino acids: CASSPQGYTEAFF. The DNA of the CDR3 is TGTGCCAGCAGCCCCCAGGGATACACTGAAGCTTTCTTT.

The V call is TRBV7-9, the J call TRBJ2-2; possible D gene TRBD2, 6 bases. V was cut by 5 bases and J by 1 base, with 11 bases left in between. Germline lookup yields CDR1 SEHNR and CDR2 FQNEAQ (reference sequence). The CDR3 runs 15 residues. The CDR3 DNA is TGTGCCAGCAGCGAACTAGCTGTGAACACCGGGGAGCTGTTTTTT. This translates into CASSELAVNTGELFF.

This clone was found a few times. The V and J genes are TRBV7-2 and TRBJ2-1; 9 nucleotides agree with TRBD1. From germline, CDR1 is SGHTA and CDR2 FQGNSA. V lost 8 bases and J lost 2; bases outside the gene matches: 4. The CDR3 runs to 14 residues. CDR3 nucleotide sequence: TGTGCCAGCCAGGGGACAGGGACCTACAATGAGCAGTTCTTC. This gives the protein CASQGTGTYNEQFF.